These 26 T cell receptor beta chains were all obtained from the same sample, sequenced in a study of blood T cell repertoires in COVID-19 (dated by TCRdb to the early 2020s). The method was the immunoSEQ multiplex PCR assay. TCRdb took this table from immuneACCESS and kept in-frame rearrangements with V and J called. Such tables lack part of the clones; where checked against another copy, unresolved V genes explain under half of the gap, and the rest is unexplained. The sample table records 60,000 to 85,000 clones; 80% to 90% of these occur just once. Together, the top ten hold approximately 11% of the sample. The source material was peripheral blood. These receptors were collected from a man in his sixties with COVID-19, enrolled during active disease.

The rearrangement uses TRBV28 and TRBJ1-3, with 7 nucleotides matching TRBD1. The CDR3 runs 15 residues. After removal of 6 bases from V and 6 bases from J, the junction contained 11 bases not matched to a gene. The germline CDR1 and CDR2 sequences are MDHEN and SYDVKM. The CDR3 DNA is TGTGCCAGCAGGCGGGAATGGGGACAGTCAAACACCATATATTTT. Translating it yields CASRREWGQSNTIYF.

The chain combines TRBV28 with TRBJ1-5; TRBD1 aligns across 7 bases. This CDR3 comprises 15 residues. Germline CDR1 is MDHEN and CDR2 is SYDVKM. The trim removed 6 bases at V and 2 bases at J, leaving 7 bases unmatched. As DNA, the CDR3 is TGTGCCAGCAGGACCGTTCAGGGGGGCAATCAGCCCCAGCATTTT. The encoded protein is CASRTVQGGNQPQHF. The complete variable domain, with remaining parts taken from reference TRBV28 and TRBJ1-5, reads DVKVTQSSRYLVKRTGEKVFLECVQDMDHENMFWYRQDPGLGLRLIYFSYDVKMKEKGDIPEGYSVSREKKERFSLILESASTNQTSMYLCASRTVQGGNQPQHFGDGTRLSIL.

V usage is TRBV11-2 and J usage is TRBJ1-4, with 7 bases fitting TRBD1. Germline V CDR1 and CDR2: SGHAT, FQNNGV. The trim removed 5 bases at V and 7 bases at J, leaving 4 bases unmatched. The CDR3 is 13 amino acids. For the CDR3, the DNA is TGTGCCAGCAGCCCAGGGGGTCCTGAAAAACTGTTTTTT. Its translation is CASSPGGPEKLFF.

CDR3 bases: TGTGCCTGGAGAGAACTAGCGTACGAGCAGTACTTC. Its protein is CAWRELAYEQYF. The chain has TRBV30 and TRBJ2-7; the match to TRBD2 covers 7 bases. This CDR3 spans 12 amino acids. Germline values: CDR1 GTSNPN, CDR2 SVGIG (reference sequence). With 3 bases clipped from V and 4 bases from J, the junction kept 3 bases outside the gene matches.

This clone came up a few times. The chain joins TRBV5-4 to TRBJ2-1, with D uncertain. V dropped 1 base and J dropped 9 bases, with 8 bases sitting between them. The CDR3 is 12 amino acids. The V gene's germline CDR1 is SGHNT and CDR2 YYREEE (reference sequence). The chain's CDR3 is CASSLIPSEQFF. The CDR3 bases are TGTGCCAGCAGCTTGATTCCCAGTGAGCAGTTCTTC.

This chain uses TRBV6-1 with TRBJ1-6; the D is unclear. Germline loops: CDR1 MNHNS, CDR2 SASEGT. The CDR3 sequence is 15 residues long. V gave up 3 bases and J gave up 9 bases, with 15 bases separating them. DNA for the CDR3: TGTGCCAGCAGTGAGGGCTTAGGGAGCGCTTCACCCCTCCACTTT. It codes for CASSEGLGSASPLHF.

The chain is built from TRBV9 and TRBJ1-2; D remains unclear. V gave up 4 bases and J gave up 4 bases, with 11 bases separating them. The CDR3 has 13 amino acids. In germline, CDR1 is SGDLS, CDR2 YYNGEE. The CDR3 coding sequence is TGTGCCAGCAGCCTACAGAAGATCTATGGCTACACCTTC. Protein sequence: CASSLQKIYGYTF.

CDR3 nucleotides: TGTGCCTGGAGTATACAGGGTATTTCACCCCTCCACTTT. The encoded protein is CAWSIQGISPLHF. The chain recombines TRBV30 with TRBJ1-6; D perhaps matches TRBD1 (6 bases). Germline V gene lookup returns CDR1 GTSNPN and CDR2 SVGIG (reference sequence). The length of the CDR3 is 13 residues. V was pared by 2 bases and J by 9 bases, with 11 bases between.

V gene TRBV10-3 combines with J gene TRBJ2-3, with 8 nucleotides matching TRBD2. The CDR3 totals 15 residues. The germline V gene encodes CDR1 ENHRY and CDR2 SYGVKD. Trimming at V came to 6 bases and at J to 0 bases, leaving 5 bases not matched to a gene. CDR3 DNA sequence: TGTGCCATCAGCGTAGCGGGGATTAGCACAGATACGCAGTATTTT. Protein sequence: CAISVAGISTDTQYF.

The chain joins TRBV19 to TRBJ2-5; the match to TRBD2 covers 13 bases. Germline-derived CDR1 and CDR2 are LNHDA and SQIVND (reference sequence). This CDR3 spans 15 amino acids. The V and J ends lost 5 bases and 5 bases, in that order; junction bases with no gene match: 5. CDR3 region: CASSPLAGGTETQYF. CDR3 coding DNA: TGTGCCAGTAGTCCACTAGCGGGAGGGACGGAGACCCAGTACTTC.

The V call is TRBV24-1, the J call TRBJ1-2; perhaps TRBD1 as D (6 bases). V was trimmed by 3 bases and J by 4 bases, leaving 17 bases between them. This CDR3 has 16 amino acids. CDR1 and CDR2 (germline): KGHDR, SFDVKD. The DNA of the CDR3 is TGTGCCACCAGTGATCCCACGTCGGACAGCCTCTATGGCTACACCTTC. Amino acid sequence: CATSDPTSDSLYGYTF.

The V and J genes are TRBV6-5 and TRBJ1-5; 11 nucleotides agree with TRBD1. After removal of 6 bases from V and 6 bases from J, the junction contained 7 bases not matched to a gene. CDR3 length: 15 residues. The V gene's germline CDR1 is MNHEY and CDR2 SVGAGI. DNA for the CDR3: TGTGCCAGCAGCCCCGGGACAGGGGGTACTCAGCCCCAGCATTTT. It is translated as CASSPGTGGTQPQHF.

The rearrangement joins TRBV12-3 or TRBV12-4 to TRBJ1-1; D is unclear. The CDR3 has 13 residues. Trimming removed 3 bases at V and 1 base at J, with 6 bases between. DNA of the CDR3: TGTGCCAGCAGTTTCGGTCCGAACACTGAAGCTTTCTTT. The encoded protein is CASSFGPNTEAFF.

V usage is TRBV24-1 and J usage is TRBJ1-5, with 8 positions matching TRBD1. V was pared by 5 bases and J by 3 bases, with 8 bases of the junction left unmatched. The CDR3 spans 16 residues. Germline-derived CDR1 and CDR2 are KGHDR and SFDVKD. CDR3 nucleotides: TGTGCCACCAGTGCGCGAGGGACAGGAGACAATCAGCCCCAGCATTTT. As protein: CATSARGTGDNQPQHF.

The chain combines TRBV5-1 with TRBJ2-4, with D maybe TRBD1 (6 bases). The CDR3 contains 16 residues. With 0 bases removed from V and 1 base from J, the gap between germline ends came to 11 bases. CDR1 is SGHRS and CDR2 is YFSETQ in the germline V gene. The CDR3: CASSLVSGEAKNIQYF. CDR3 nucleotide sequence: TGCGCCAGCAGCTTGGTCTCAGGGGAGGCCAAAAACATTCAGTACTTC.

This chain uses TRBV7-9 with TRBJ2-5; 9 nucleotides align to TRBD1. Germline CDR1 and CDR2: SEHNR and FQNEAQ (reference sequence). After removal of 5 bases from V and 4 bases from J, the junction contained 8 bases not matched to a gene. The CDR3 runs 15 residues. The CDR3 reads CASSQGQGLGETQYF. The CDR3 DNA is TGTGCCAGCAGCCAAGGACAGGGGTTAGGAGAGACCCAGTACTTC. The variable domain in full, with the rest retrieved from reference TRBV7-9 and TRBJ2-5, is DTGVSQNPRHKITKRGQNVTFRCDPISEHNRLYWYRQTLGQGPEFLTYFQNEAQLEKSRLLSDRFSAERPKGSFSTLEIQRTEQGDSAMYLCASSQGQGLGETQYFGPGTRLLVL.

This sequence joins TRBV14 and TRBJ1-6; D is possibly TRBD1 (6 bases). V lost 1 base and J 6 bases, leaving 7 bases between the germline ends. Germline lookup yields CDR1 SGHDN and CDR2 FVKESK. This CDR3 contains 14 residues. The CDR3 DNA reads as TGTGCCAGCAGCCAAGGGACAGCTAATTCACCCCTCCACTTT. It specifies CASSQGTANSPLHF.

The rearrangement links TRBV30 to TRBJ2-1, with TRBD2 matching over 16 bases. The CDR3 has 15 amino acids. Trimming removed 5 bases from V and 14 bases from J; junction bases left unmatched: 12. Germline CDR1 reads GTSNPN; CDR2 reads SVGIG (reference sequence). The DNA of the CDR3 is TGTGCCTGGGACCAAAAGGGACTAGCGGGAGGGCTTGAGTTCTTC. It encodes CAWDQKGLAGGLEFF. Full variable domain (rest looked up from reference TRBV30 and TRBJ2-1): SQTIHQWPATLVQPVGSPLSLECTVEGTSNPNLYWYRQAAGRGLQLLFYSVGIGQISSEVPQNLSASRPQDRQFILSSKKLLLSDSGFYLCAWDQKGLAGGLEFFGPGTRLTVL.

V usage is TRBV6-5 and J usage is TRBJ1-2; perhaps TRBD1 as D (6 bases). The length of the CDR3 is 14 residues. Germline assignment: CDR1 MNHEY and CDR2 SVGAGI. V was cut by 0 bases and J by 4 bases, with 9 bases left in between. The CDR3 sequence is CASSYSRGGYGYTF. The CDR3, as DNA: TGTGCCAGCAGTTACTCAAGAGGGGGCTATGGCTACACCTTC.

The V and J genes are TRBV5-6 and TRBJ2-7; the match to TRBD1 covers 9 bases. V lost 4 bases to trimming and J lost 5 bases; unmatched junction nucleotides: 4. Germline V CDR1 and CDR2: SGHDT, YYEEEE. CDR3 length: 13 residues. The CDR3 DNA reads TGTGCCAGCAGCCGGGGACAGGGCGACGAGCAGTACTTC. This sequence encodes CASSRGQGDEQYF.

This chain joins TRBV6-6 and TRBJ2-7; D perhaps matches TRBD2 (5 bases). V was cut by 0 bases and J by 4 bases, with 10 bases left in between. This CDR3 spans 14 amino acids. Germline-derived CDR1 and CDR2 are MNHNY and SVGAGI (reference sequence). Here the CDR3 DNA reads TGTGCCAGCAGTTACTCCGGAGCGGAATACGAGCAGTACTTC. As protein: CASSYSGAEYEQYF.

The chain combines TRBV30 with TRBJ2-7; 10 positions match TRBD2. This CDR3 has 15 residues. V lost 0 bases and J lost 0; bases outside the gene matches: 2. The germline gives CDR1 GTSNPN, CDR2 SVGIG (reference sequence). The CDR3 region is CAWSVPSGGSYEQYF. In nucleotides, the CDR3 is TGTGCCTGGAGTGTACCTAGCGGGGGCTCCTACGAGCAGTACTTC.

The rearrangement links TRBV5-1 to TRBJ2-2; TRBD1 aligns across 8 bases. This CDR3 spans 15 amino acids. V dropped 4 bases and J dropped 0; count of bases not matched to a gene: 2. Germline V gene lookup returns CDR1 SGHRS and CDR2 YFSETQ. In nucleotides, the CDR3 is TGCGCCAGCAGCAGGACAGGGCCGAACACCGGGGAGCTGTTTTTT. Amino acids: CASSRTGPNTGELFF.

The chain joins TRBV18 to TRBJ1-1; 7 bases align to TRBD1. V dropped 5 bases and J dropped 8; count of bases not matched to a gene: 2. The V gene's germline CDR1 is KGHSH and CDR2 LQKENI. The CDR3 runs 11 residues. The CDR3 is CASSGTAEAFF. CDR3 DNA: TGTGCCAGCTCAGGGACAGCCGAAGCTTTCTTT.

The CDR3: CASSSPGQGAPGTEAFF. As DNA, the CDR3 is TGTGCCAGCAGTTCGCCGGGACAGGGGGCGCCGGGGACTGAAGCTTTCTTT. This chain uses TRBV28 with TRBJ1-1; TRBD1 aligns across 12 bases. The germline V gene has CDR1 MDHEN and CDR2 SYDVKM. J was trimmed by 5 bases and V by 4 bases; bases with no gene match: 11. The CDR3 is 17 residues long.

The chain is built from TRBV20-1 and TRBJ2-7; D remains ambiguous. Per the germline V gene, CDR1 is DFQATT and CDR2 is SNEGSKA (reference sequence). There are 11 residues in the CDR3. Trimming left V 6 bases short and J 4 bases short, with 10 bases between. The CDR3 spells CSASRSYEQYF. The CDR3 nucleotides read TGCAGTGCCTCCAGATCGTACGAGCAGTACTTC.